This TCR beta chain appears in the sequencing data of a study of control samples from healthy donors and cancer patients. Germline V CDR1 and CDR2: SEHNR, FQNEAQ (reference sequence). V lost 5 bases and J 0 bases, leaving 10 bases between the germline ends. CDR3 length: 14 amino acids. Clones were sequenced by immunoSEQ multiplex PCR, and TCRdb holds only the in-frame ones, with some missing. The table records roughly 98,000 clones, 85% to 95% of them present only once. The TCR comes from a man between 18 and 29 years old in good health. The source material was blood. J is TRBJ1-1 and V is TRBV7-9; D is uncertain. CDR3 in amino acids: CASSTTAMNTEAFF. In nucleotides, the CDR3 is TGTGCCAGCAGCACCACAGCTATGAACACTGAAGCTTTCTTT.